This entry concerns a single T cell receptor (beta chain). The target antigen is unknown. The CDR3 is 13 amino acids. The germline V and J ends were trimmed by 3 bases and 8 bases, with 13 bases remaining between them. Looked up from germline, CDR1 is SGHTA and CDR2 is FQGNSA. The data were taken from a study of cytomegalovirus exposure and HLA in healthy donors. Study results and limitations: Compared with the approximately 680-donor mean, an Asian-associated ancestry cluster reportedly had fewer N-insertions, according to a later analysis. Most TCRs appeared rarely, but some public TCRs recurred in many donors.

The PCR used 60 Vbeta and 13 Jbeta primers. Here immunoSEQ multiplex PCR was the method, and the copy in TCRdb shows in-frame clones only, minus some. The sample lists over 100,000 clones; roughly 80% were seen once. The rearrangement links TRBV7-2 to TRBJ1-2, with TRBD1 as a possible D gene (5 bases). This sequence was found in a woman between 45 and 65 years old in good health and CMV-seropositive. The specimen sequenced was PBMCs. The CDR3 DNA follows: TGTGCCAGCAGCTTTAGCAGGGTGAACGGCTACACCTTC. Translating it yields CASSFSRVNGYTF.